This T cell receptor beta chain was identified in a study of CD8 T cells in Susac syndrome. Reverse transcription of roughly 0.45 to 1 ug RNA used random hexamers. TCRdb called the immunoSEQ multiplex PCR reads again in MiXCR, with one record for every CDR3 protein. The sample has fewer than 85,000 distinct CDR3 sequences; roughly 94% are singletons. V shed 5 bases and J shed 3 bases, with 15 bases lying between them. The length of the CDR3 is 14 residues. Germline assignment: CDR1 SGHRS and CDR2 YFSETQ. The TCR was taken from a human donor with Susac syndrome. The source material was CD8+ T cells from PBMCs. The chain links TRBV5-1 to TRBJ2-7; TRBD1 might be the D (5 bases). DNA for the CDR3: TGCGCCAGCAGTTCCAACTGGGGCCTCTACGAGCAGTACTTC. Amino acids: CASSSNWGLYEQYF.